The entry below gives a single T cell receptor beta chain sequence along with its context. Its specificity is unknown. This record comes from a study of T-cell reconstitution after alpha-beta-depleted transplantation in children. Unique molecular identifiers were incorporated when the TCRbeta library was constructed. TCRdb reanalysed the PCR reads using MiXCR and keeps one entry per CDR3 protein. The sample includes 700,000 to 850,000 distinct CDR3 sequences, approximately 15% of them seen just once. Study conclusions and caveats: When one year had passed after transplant, most T-cell counts and diversity came from newly produced T cells. About two months after transplant, alpha-beta T cells reportedly came from several hundred expanded graft clones. Where some patients showed high TCRbeta diversity at day 60, it came from recipient T cells and thymic progenitors that had survived.

The receptor comes from a male patient younger than 18 who had a stem cell transplant for acute lymphoblastic leukemia, so the T cells may come from the graft donor. The source was PBMCs, mostly from graft donor cells, collected 360 days after TCRalphabeta/CD19-depleted stem cell transplant.

CDR3 bases: TGCGCCAGCAGCATCTCCGGGACATCCTACAATGAGCAGTTCTTC. This encodes CASSISGTSYNEQFF. The gene calls are TRBV5-1 and TRBJ2-1; possibly TRBD1 for D (6 bases). The CDR3 covers 15 residues. The V gene lost 4 bases and the J gene lost 1 base, with 12 bases spanning the gap. Germline lookup yields CDR1 SGHRS and CDR2 YFSETQ.